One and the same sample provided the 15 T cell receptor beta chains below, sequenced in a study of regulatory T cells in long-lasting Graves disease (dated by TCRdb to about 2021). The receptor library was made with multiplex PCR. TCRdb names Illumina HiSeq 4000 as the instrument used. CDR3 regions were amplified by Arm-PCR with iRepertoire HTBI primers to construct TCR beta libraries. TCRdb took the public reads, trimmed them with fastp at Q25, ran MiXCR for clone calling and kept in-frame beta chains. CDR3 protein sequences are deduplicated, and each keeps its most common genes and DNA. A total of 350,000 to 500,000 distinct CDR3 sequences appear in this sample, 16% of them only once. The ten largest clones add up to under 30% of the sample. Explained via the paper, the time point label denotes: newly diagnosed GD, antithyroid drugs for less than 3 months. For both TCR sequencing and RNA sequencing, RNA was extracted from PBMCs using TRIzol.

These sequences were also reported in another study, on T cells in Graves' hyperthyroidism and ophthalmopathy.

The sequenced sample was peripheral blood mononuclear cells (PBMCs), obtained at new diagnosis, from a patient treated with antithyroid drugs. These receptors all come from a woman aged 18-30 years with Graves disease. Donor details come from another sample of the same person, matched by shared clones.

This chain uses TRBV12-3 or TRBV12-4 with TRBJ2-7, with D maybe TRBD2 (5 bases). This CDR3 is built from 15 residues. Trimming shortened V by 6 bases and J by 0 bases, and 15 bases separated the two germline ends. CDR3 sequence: CASSRRVGSSYEQYF. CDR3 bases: TGTGCCAGCAGCCGGCGGGTAGGGAGCTCCTACGAGCAGTACTTC.

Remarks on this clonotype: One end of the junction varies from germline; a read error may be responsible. CDR3 residues: CAGSAAAWNNEQFF. In DNA form, the CDR3 reads TGTGCCGGCAGTGCGGCGGCTTGGAACAATGAGCAGTTCTTC. The chain links TRBV6-1 to TRBJ2-1; D gene unclear. The CDR3 sequence is 14 residues long. CDR1 and CDR2 from the germline V gene are MNHNS and SASEGT.

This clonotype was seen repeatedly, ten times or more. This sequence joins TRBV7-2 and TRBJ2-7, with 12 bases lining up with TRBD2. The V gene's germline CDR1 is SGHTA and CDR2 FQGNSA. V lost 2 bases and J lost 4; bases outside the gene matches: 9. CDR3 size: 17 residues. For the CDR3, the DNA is TGTGCCAGCAGCTTAAGTACTAGCGGGAGGAATCGGTACGAGCAGTACTTC. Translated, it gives CASSLSTSGRNRYEQYF.

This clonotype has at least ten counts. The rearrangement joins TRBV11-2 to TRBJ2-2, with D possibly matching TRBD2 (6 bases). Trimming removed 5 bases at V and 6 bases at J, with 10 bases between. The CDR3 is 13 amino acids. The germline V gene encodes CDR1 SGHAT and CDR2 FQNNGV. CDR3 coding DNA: TGTGCCAGCAGCGTGGACTATCCCGGGGAGCTGTTTTTT. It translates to CASSVDYPGELFF.

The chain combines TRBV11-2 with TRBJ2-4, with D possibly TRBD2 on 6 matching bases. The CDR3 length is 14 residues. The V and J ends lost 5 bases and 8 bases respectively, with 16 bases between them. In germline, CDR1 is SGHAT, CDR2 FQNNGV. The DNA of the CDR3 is TGTGCCAGCAGCCGTCTCGTCGGAGGGGACATTCAGTACTTC. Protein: CASSRLVGGDIQYF.

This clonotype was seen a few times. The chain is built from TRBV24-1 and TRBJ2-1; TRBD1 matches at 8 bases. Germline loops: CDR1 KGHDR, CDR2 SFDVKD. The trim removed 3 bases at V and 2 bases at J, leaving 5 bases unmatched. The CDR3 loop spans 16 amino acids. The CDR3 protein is CATSDRDRTPYNEQFF. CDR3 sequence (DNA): TGTGCCACCAGTGATCGGGACAGGACCCCCTACAATGAGCAGTTCTTC.

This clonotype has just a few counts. The CDR3 region is CASSPTGRDKQPQHF. CDR3 nucleotide sequence: TGTGCCAGCAGCCCAACAGGCAGGGATAAACAGCCCCAGCATTTT. This chain uses TRBV12-3 or TRBV12-4 with TRBJ1-5, with D tentatively TRBD1 (5 bases). The V gene lost 6 bases and the J gene lost 7 bases, with 19 bases spanning the gap. CDR3 length equals 15 residues.

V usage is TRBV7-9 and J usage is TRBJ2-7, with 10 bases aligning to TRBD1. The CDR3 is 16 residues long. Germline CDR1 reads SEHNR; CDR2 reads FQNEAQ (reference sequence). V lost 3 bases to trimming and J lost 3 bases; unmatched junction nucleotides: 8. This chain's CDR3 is CASSFGFGTGVYEQYF. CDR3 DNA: TGTGCCAGCAGCTTTGGCTTTGGGACAGGGGTCTACGAGCAGTACTTC.

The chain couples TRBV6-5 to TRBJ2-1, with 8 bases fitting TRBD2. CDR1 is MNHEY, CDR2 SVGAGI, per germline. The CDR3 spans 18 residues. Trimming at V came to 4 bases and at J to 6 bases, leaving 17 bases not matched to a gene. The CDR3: CASSSIFTGTRTPNEQFF. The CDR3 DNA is TGTGCCAGCAGTTCGATCTTCACCGGGACTAGAACCCCCAATGAGCAGTTCTTC.

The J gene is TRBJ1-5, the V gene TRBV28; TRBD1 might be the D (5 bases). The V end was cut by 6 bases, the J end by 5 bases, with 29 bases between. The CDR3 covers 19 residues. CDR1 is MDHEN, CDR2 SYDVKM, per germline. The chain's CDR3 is CASRRNKPGRRPLHQPQHF. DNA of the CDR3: TGTGCCAGCAGAAGAAATAAACCGGGACGGAGGCCCCTCCATCAGCCCCAGCATTTT.

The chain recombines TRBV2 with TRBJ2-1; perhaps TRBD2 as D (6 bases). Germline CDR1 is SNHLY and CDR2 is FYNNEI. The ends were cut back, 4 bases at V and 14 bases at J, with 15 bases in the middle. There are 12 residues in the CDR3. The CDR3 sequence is CASSGTTIDEFF. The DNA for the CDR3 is TGTGCCAGCAGTGGGACTACCATAGATGAGTTCTTC.

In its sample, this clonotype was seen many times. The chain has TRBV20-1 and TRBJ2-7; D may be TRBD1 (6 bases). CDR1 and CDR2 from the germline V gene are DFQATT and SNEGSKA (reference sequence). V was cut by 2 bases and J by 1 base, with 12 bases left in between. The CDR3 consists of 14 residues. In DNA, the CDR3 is TGCAGTGCTAGATCCGGGGACAAGTCCTACGAGCAGTACTTC. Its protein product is CSARSGDKSYEQYF.

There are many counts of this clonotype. The CDR3, as DNA: TGTGCCAGCAGCCAAGAGGGGGCCAGAAACAATGAGCAGTTCTTC. Amino acids: CASSQEGARNNEQFF. The chain uses TRBV3-1 and TRBJ2-1; D might be TRBD1 (6 bases). Trimming stripped 0 bases from V and 5 bases from J, with 11 bases between. The CDR3 runs 15 residues. From germline, CDR1 is LGHDT and CDR2 YNNKEL (reference sequence).

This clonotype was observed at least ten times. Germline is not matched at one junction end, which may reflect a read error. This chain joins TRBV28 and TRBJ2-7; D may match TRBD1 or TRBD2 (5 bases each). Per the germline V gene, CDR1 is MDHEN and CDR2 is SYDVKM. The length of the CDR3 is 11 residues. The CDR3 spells CASSTNRMWGF. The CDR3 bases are TGTGCCAGCAGCACCAACAGGATGTGGGGGTTC.

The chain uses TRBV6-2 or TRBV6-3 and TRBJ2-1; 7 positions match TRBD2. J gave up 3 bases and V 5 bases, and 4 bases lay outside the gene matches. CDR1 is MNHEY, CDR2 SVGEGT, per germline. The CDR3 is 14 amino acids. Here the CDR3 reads CASSRAGVYNEQFF. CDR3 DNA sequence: TGTGCCAGCAGTAGGGCGGGGGTCTACAATGAGCAGTTCTTC.